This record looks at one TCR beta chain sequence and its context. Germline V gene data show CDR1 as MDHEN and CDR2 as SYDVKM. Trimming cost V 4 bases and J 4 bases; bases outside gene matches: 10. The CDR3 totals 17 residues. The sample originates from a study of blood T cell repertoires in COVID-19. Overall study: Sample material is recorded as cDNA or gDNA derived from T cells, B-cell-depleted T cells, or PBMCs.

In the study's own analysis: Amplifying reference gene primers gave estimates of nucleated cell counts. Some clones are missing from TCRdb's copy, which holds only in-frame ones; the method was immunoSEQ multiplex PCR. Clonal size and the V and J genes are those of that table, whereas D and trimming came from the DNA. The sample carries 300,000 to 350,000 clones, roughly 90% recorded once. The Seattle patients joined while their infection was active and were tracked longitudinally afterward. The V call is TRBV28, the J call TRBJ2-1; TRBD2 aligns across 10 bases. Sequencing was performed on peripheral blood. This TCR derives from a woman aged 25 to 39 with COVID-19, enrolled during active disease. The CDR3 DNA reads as TGTGCCAGCAGTTCTCCGGGACTAGCGAAGAGTTACAATGAGCAGTTCTTC. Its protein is CASSSPGLAKSYNEQFF.